This T cell receptor (beta chain) is drawn from a study of blood T cells in healthy people across ages. This clonotype turned up a few times. Germline V gene sequence: CDR1 DFQATT, CDR2 SNEGSKA (reference sequence). The CDR3 sequence is 13 residues long. Then a second PCR, running roughly 7 to 11 cycles, was carried out with a sample-barcoded 5' primer and a J-beta primer mix. TCRdb fed the 5' RACE reads into MiXCR, producing one record per CDR3 protein. Of 800,000 or so distinct CDR3 sequences detected, approximately 25% appear once; the ten largest clones hold 3% to 4%. The sample was also linked to a second study, of T cells of mothers and their children.

This sequence joins TRBV20-1 and TRBJ2-7; the D gene could be TRBD1 or TRBD2 (5 bases each). The end of the DNA is better explained by TRBJ2-5, so the J call may be wrong. Sequencing input: blood. This sequence originates from a boy aged 10-17 years in good health. CDR3 in amino acids: CSARDMGEETQYF. The CDR3 DNA reads as TGCAGTGCTAGAGATATGGGGGAAGAGACCCAGTACTTC.